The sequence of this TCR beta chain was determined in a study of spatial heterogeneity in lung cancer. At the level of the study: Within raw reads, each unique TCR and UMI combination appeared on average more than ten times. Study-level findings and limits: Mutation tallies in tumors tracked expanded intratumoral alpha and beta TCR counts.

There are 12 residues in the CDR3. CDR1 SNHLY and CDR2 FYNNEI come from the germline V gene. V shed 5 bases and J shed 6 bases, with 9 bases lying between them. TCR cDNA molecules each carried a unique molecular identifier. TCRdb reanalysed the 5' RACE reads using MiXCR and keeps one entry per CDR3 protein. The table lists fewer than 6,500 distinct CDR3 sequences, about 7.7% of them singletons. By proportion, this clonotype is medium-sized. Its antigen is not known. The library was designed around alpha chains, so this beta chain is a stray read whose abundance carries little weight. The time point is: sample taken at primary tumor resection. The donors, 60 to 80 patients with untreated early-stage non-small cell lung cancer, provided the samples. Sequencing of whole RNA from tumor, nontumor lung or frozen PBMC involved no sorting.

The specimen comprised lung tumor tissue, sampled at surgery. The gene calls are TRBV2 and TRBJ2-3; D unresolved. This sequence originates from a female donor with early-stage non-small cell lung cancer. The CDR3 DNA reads TGTGCCAGCAGTTTTTCTAGGGATACGCAGTATTTT. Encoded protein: CASSFSRDTQYF.